This T cell receptor beta chain is from a study of cytomegalovirus exposure and HLA in healthy donors. Study-level points and caveats: The authors later found most CMV-associated TCR beta chains appeared HLA-restricted.

The PCR contained 60 Vbeta and 13 Jbeta primers. In the original analysis: Approximately 80 million unique TCR beta chains, about 10 million of them shared, were counted by a later analysis. Clones were sequenced by immunoSEQ multiplex PCR, and TCRdb holds only the in-frame ones, with some missing. For V, J and clone size, that table is used; D and trimming come from the DNA. The sample includes some 250,000 clones, 82% of them seen just once. For this clone: What it recognizes is unknown.

The CDR3 has 14 residues. The germline CDR1 and CDR2 sequences are MNHEY and SVGAGI. With 10 bases removed from V and 1 base from J, the gap between germline ends came to 16 bases. The chain carries TRBV6-5 and TRBJ2-5; D is possibly TRBD2 (5 bases). This TCR came from a woman aged 40 to 50 in good health and CMV-seropositive. Sequenced sample: PBMCs. The DNA of the CDR3 is TGTGCCACGGAGGTTGGGTCTTCCCAAGAGACCCAGTACTTC. The encoded protein is CATEVGSSQETQYF.